What follows is one TCR beta chain and its context. Its antigen remains unidentified. Repertoires were generated with immunoSEQ multiplex PCR, while TCRdb's copy carries only in-frame clones and drops some. This table has 90,000 to 130,000 clones, just over 90% appearing once. Germline V gene data show CDR1 as DFQATT and CDR2 as SNEGSKA (reference sequence). The CDR3 loop spans 11 amino acids. The germline V and J ends were trimmed by 3 bases and 5 bases, with 5 bases remaining between them. This sample is part of a study of graft-versus-host responses after intestinal transplantation. Study summary: Multivisceral, liver-intestinal, or isolated intestinal transplants were received by the recipients. Whole-study results and caveats: Researchers found GvH clones in recipient marrow, and some showed up first in ileum or blood.

This TCR came from a human donor who was the organ donor for an intestinal transplant. Material: unstimulated CD4+ T cells sorted from spleen or lymph node cells, obtained before transplant. The chain has TRBV20-1 and TRBJ2-1, with D hard to call. The CDR3 sequence: CSASGDNEQFF. DNA for the CDR3: TGCAGTGCTAGCGGAGACAATGAGCAGTTCTTC.